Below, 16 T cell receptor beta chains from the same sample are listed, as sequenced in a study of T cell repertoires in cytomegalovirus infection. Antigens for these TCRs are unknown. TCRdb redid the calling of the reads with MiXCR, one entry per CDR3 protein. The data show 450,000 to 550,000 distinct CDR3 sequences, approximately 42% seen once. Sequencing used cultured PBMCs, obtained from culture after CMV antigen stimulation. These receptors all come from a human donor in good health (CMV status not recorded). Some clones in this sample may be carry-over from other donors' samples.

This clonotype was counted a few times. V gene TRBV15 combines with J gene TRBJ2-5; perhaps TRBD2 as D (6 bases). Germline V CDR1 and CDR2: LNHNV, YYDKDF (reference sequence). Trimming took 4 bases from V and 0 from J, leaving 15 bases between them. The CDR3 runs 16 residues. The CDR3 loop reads CATSIRGTSYQETQYF. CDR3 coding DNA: TGTGCCACCAGCATCCGGGGGACTTCGTACCAAGAGACCCAGTACTTC.

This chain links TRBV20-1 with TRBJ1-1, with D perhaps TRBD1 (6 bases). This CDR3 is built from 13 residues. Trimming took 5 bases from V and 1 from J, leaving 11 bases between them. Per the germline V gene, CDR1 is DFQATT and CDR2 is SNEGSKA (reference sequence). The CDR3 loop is CSAPDSSNTEAFF. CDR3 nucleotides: TGCAGTGCTCCGGACAGTTCGAACACTGAAGCTTTCTTT.

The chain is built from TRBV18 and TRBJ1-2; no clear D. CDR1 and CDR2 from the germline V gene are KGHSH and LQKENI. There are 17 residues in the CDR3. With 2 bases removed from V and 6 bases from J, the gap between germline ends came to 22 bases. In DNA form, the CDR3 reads TGTGCCAGCTCACCATCACCAGGCGCCAATTGGGGAAATGGCTACACCTTC. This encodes CASSPSPGANWGNGYTF.

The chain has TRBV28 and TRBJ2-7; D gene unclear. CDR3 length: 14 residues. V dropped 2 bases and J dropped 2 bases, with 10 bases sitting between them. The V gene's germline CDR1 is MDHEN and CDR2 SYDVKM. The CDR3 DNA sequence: TGTGCCAGCAGTTTAAGGTCCCTAGCCTACGAGCAGTACTTC. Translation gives CASSLRSLAYEQYF.

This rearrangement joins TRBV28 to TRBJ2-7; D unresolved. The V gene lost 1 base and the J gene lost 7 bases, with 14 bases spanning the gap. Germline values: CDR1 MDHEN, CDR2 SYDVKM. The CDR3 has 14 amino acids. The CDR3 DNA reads TGTGCCAGCAGTTTATTCTTCTCTACACCAGAGCAGTACTTC. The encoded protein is CASSLFFSTPEQYF.

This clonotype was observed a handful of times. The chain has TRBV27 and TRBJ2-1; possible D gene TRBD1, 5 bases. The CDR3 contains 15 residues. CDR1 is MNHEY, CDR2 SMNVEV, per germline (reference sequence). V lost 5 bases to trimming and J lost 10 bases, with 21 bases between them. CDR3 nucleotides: TGTGCCAGCAGTCTGACAGAAGGTGCCCGATTAGAGCAGTTCTTC. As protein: CASSLTEGARLEQFF.

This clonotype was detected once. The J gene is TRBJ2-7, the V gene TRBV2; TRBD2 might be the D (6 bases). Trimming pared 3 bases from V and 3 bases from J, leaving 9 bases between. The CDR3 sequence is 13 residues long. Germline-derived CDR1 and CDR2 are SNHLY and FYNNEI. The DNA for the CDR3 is TGTGCCAGCAGTGACAGGACTATCTACGAGCAGTACTTC. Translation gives CASSDRTIYEQYF. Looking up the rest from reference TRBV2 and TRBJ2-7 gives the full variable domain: EPEVTQTPSHQVTQMGQEVILRCVPISNHLYFYWYRQILGQKVEFLVSFYNNEISEKSEIFDDQFSVERPDGSNFTLKIRSTKLEDSAMYFCASSDRTIYEQYFGPGTRLTVT.

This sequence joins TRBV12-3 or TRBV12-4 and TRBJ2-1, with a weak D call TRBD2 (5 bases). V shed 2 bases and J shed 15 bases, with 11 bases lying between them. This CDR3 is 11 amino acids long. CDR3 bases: TGTGCCAGCAGTTTAAGTGGGAGCCCGTTCTTC. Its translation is CASSLSGSPFF.

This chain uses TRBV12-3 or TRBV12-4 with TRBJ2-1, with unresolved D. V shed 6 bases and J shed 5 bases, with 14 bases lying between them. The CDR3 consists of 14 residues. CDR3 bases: TGTGCCAGCAGCCAAACCGCTGGCAACAATGAGCAGTTCTTC. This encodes CASSQTAGNNEQFF.

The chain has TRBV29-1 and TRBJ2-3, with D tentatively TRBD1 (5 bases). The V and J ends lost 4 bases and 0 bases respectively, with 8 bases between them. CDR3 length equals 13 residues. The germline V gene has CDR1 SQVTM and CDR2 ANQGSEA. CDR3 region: CSVVRASTDTQYF. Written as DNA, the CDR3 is TGCAGCGTTGTCAGGGCCAGCACAGATACGCAGTATTTT.

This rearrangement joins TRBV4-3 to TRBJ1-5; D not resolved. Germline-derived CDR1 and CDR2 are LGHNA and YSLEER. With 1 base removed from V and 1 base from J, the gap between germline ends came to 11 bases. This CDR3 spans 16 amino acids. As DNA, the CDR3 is TGCGCCAGCAGCCAAGGGGCGGGAACAAGCAATCAGCCCCAGCATTTT. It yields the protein CASSQGAGTSNQPQHF.

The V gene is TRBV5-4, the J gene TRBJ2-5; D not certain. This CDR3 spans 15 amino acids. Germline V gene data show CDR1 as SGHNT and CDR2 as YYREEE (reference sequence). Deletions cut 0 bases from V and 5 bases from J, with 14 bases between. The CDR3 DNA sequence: TGTGCCAGCAGCTTGGATCTCGTCCAGACCGAGACCCAGTACTTC. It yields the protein CASSLDLVQTETQYF.

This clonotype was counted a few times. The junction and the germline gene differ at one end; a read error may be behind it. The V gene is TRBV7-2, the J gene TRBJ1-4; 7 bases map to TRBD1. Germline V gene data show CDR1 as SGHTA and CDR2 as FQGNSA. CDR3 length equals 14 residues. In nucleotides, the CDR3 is TGTGCCAGCAGTTTAGACAGGGACAATGAAAAACTGTTTTTT. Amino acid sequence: CASSLDRDNEKLFF.

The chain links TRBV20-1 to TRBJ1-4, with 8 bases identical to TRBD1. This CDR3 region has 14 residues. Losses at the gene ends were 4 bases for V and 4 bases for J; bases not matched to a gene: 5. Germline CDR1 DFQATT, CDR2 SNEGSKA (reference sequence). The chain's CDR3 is CSATGQGLNEKLFF. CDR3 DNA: TGCAGTGCTACTGGACAGGGACTTAATGAAAAACTGTTTTTT.

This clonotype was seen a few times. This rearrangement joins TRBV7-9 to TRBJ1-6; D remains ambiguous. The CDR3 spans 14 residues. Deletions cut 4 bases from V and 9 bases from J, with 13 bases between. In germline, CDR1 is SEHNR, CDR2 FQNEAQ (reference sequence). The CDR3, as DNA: TGTGCCAGCAGCTCTACTAGTCGGGCTTCACCCCTCCACTTT. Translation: CASSSTSRASPLHF.

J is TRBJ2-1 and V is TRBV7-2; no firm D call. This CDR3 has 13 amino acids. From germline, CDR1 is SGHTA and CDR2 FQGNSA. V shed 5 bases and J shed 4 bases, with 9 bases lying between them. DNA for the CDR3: TGTGCCAGCAGCCTCGACATATACAATGAGCAGTTCTTC. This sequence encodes CASSLDIYNEQFF. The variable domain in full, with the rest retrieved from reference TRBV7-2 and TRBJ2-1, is GAGVSQSPSNKVTEKGKDVELRCDPISGHTALYWYRQSLGQGLEFLIYFQGNSAPDKSGLPSDRFSAERTGGSVSTLTIQRTQQEDSAVYLCASSLDIYNEQFFGPGTRLTVL.